These 31 T cell receptor beta chains originate from one sample sequenced in a study of shared clonotypes between healthy human individuals. TCRdb's table, derived via immunoSEQ multiplex PCR, lists solely in-frame clones and lacks some. The data show about 330,000 clones, roughly 70% seen once. The material sequenced was memory CD4+ T cells sorted from blood. Subset described: CD45RA-negative fraction. The receptors were sampled from a young man in good health.

This clone appeared many times. The V gene is TRBV5-1, the J gene TRBJ2-7, with 7 bases identical to TRBD2. The CDR3 contains 15 residues. After removal of 1 base from V and 6 bases from J, the junction contained 10 bases not matched to a gene. CDR1 is SGHRS and CDR2 is YFSETQ in the germline V gene. CDR3 region: CASSLTSGDLSEQYF. The CDR3 DNA reads as TGCGCCAGCAGCTTGACCAGCGGGGACCTCTCCGAGCAGTACTTC.

The CDR3 sequence: CASSSSGLISYEQYF. CDR3 bases: TGTGCCAGCAGTTCCTCGGGACTCATCTCCTACGAGCAGTACTTC. This chain joins TRBV27 and TRBJ2-7, with TRBD2 as a possible D gene (6 bases). The length of the CDR3 is 15 residues. V was cut by 4 bases and J by 0 bases, with 13 bases left in between. From germline, CDR1 is MNHEY and CDR2 SMNVEV (reference sequence).

The chain employs TRBV10-3 and TRBJ1-1; D remains ambiguous. Germline V lookup: CDR1 ENHRY, CDR2 SYGVKD. The V end was cut by 8 bases, the J end by 0 bases, with 10 bases between. The CDR3 is 13 residues long. The CDR3 coding sequence is TGTGCCATCGAGACGGAACTGAACACTGAAGCTTTCTTT. Translated, it gives CAIETELNTEAFF.

The chain links TRBV4-1 to TRBJ2-2; no firm D call. Germline CDR1 is MGHRA and CDR2 is YSYEKL. Trimming cost V 3 bases and J 9 bases, with 11 bases left between them. CDR3 length equals 13 residues. CDR3 sequence (DNA): TGCGCCAGCAGCCAGGAGCATGGGCGGGAGCTGTTTTTT. As protein: CASSQEHGRELFF.

This clone was found a few times. The rearrangement links TRBV28 to TRBJ2-5; D perhaps matches TRBD2 (5 bases). The germline V gene encodes CDR1 MDHEN and CDR2 SYDVKM. Trimming took 3 bases from V and 4 from J, leaving 18 bases between them. The CDR3 contains 16 residues. The CDR3 sequence is CASSFKFRAAGETQYF. CDR3 DNA sequence: TGTGCCAGCAGTTTTAAGTTTCGAGCGGCGGGAGAGACCCAGTACTTC.

The chain uses TRBV4-1 and TRBJ2-7; 8 nucleotides agree with TRBD2. The V and J ends lost 0 bases and 3 bases, in that order; junction bases with no gene match: 7. Germline V lookup: CDR1 MGHRA, CDR2 YSYEKL. This CDR3 region has 16 residues. CDR3 nucleotide sequence: TGCGCCAGCAGCCAAGATTCTGCGGGAGGTATCTACGAGCAGTACTTC. Translating it yields CASSQDSAGGIYEQYF.

As regards this clone: One junction end does not reproduce the germline sequence, and a read error may be involved. CDR3 protein: CASSKGQDTGELFF. In DNA, the CDR3 is TGTGCCAGCAGTAAGGGACAAGACACCGGTGAGCTGTTTTTT. The V and J genes are TRBV5-4 and TRBJ2-2, with D tentatively TRBD1 (6 bases). The CDR3 consists of 14 residues. The V gene's germline CDR1 is SGHNT and CDR2 YYREEE (reference sequence).

This clone was found a few times. The CDR3 DNA reads as TGTGCCGCCTACGCTCCGGGACAGGGATACTATGGCTACACCTTC. Its protein product is CAAYAPGQGYYGYTF. This chain uses TRBV6-5 with TRBJ1-2, with TRBD1 matching over 9 bases. CDR1 and CDR2 (germline): MNHEY, SVGAGI. The CDR3 sequence is 15 residues long. J lost 3 bases, V lost 11 bases, and 13 bases had no gene match.

The J gene is TRBJ2-7, the V gene TRBV18; 13 bases agree with TRBD2. Trimming cost V 0 bases and J 5 bases; bases outside gene matches: 7. Germline assignment: CDR1 KGHSH and CDR2 LQKENI. The CDR3 contains 17 residues. CDR3 bases: TGTGCCAGCTCACCACCGCAACTAGCGGGAGGGCAACACGAGCAGTACTTC. Its translation: CASSPPQLAGGQHEQYF.

This sequence joins TRBV28 and TRBJ1-5, with TRBD1 as a possible D gene (5 bases). V lost 6 bases and J lost 0, with 12 bases in between. This CDR3 contains 15 residues. The germline V gene has CDR1 MDHEN and CDR2 SYDVKM. This CDR3 reads CASSPPGNSNQPQHF. CDR3 coding DNA: TGTGCCAGCAGCCCACCAGGGAATAGCAATCAGCCCCAGCATTTT.

For the CDR3, the DNA is TGTGCCAGCAGTTTGGGGGGGGTTTCCTACAATGAGCAGTTCTTC. Its translation: CASSLGGVSYNEQFF. The V and J genes are TRBV28 and TRBJ2-1; 7 nucleotides match TRBD2. This CDR3 region has 15 residues. CDR1 is MDHEN and CDR2 is SYDVKM in the germline V gene. V shed 3 bases, J shed 1 base, and the junction held 3 bases outside the gene matches.

This clone appeared a few times. V is TRBV5-1 and J is TRBJ1-1; no clear D. The CDR3 extends over 13 amino acids. V was trimmed by 0 bases and J by 6 bases, leaving 9 bases between them. CDR1 SGHRS and CDR2 YFSETQ come from the germline V gene. CDR3 protein: CASSLGAYAEAFF. The CDR3 DNA is TGCGCCAGCAGCTTGGGGGCTTACGCTGAAGCTTTCTTT.

In its sample, this clone was seen many times. V gene TRBV6-1 combines with J gene TRBJ1-1; a possible D gene is TRBD1 (5 bases). Germline V gene data show CDR1 as MNHNS and CDR2 as SASEGT. The CDR3 is 14 amino acids. Trimming removed 4 bases at V and 6 bases at J, with 15 bases between. DNA for the CDR3: TGTGCCAGCAGTGCGGTGGTGGGGGACGCTGAAGCTTTCTTT. This gives the protein CASSAVVGDAEAFF.

This clone was seen only a few times. CDR3 loop: CASTTISQPQHF. The CDR3 DNA reads TGTGCCAGCACCACTATTAGTCAGCCCCAGCATTTT. The V and J genes are TRBV21-1 and TRBJ1-5. TRBV21-1 has pseudogene status. The CDR3 sequence is 12 residues long.

This clone appeared once. This likely stems from a read error, as it lies one base from a far larger clone. The same CDR3 can be traced to other DNA sequences in this sample. V usage is TRBV28 and J usage is TRBJ2-7; no clear D gene. Germline V gene sequence: CDR1 MDHEN, CDR2 SYDVKM. V lost 1 base and J 4 bases, leaving 2 bases between the germline ends. The CDR3 length is 11 residues. For the CDR3, the DNA is TGTGCCAGCAGTTTATTTTACGAGCAGTACTTC. Its translation is CASSLFYEQYF.

The chain carries TRBV19 and TRBJ1-5, with a weak D call TRBD1 (6 bases). The CDR3 contains 16 residues. Trimming pared 0 bases from V and 1 base from J, leaving 10 bases between. Germline V gene data show CDR1 as LNHDA and CDR2 as SQIVND (reference sequence). Written as DNA, the CDR3 is TGTGCCAGTAGTATAGATCAGGGGCCCAGCAATCAGCCCCAGCATTTT. Its protein is CASSIDQGPSNQPQHF.

The V and J genes are TRBV7-2 and TRBJ2-4, with no clear D. The CDR3 consists of 16 residues. Between the trimmed V and J ends, which lost 0 bases and 0 bases, there was a span of 9 bases. Germline V lookup: CDR1 SGHTA, CDR2 FQGNSA. This CDR3 reads CASSLASGLAKNIQYF. The CDR3 nucleotides read TGTGCCAGCAGCTTAGCCTCTGGTCTAGCCAAAAACATTCAGTACTTC.

The genes are TRBV7-2 and TRBJ2-1; TRBD2 matches 8 bases. CDR3 length equals 17 residues. Germline CDR1 is SGHTA and CDR2 is FQGNSA. Germline trimming cut 5 bases from V and 2 bases from J; bases unmatched to any gene: 11. The CDR3, as DNA: TGTGCCAGCAGCCCCTTTCGGACTAGCCGAACCTACAATGAGCAGTTCTTC. The encoded protein is CASSPFRTSRTYNEQFF.

The V gene is TRBV7-9, the J gene TRBJ2-7; 9 bases agree with TRBD2. The CDR3 extends over 18 amino acids. Germline V CDR1 and CDR2: SEHNR, FQNEAQ (reference sequence). The junction had 10 bases not matched to a gene; V was cut back by 1 base and J by 0 bases. The CDR3 loop is CASSLGSAGGLSSYEQYF. As DNA, the CDR3 is TGTGCCAGCAGCTTAGGTTCAGCGGGAGGACTTAGCTCCTACGAGCAGTACTTC. Looking up the rest from reference TRBV7-9 and TRBJ2-7 gives the full variable domain: DTGVSQNPRHKITKRGQNVTFRCDPISEHNRLYWYRQTLGQGPEFLTYFQNEAQLEKSRLLSDRFSAERPKGSFSTLEIQRTEQGDSAMYLCASSLGSAGGLSSYEQYFGPGTRLTVT.

The rearrangement joins TRBV20-1 to TRBJ1-1; no reliable D call. The CDR3 is made up of 11 amino acids. V was clipped by 3 bases and J by 11 bases, with 13 bases between them. Germline V gene data show CDR1 as DFQATT and CDR2 as SNEGSKA (reference sequence). The CDR3 DNA is TGCAGTGCTAGGCCCTCCCTCGGGGCTTTCTTT. Encoded protein: CSARPSLGAFF.

About this clone itself: Other nucleotide sequences in the sample specify the same CDR3. The chain couples TRBV5-1 to TRBJ2-5, with D perhaps assigned TRBD1 or TRBD2 (5 bases each). With 3 bases removed from V and 1 base from J, the gap between germline ends came to 7 bases. The CDR3 has 13 amino acids. Germline V gene data show CDR1 as SGHRS and CDR2 as YFSETQ. The chain's CDR3 is CASSSGPQETQYF. DNA for the CDR3: TGCGCCAGCAGCTCGGGACCCCAAGAGACCCAGTACTTC. The full variable domain, rest sourced from reference TRBV5-1 and TRBJ2-5, is KAGVTQTPRYLIKTRGQQVTLSCSPISGHRSVSWYQQTPGQGLQFLFEYFSETQRNKGNFPGRFSGRQFSNSRSEMNVSTLELGDSALYLCASSSGPQETQYFGPGTRLLVL.

The J gene is TRBJ1-2, the V gene TRBV4-3; D possibly corresponds to TRBD1 (5 bases). Germline assignment: CDR1 LGHNA and CDR2 YSLEER. The V and J ends lost 0 bases and 1 base respectively, with 9 bases between them. The CDR3 is made up of 15 amino acids. The CDR3 bases are TGCGCCAGCAGCCAAGAGACAGCCCATAACTATGGCTACACCTTC. Encoded protein: CASSQETAHNYGYTF.

This clone occurred once. V gene TRBV2 combines with J gene TRBJ2-2, with TRBD2 identical over 10 bases. Looked up from germline, CDR1 is SNHLY and CDR2 is FYNNEI. J was trimmed by 4 bases and V by 7 bases; bases with no gene match: 6. The CDR3 totals 15 residues. Here the CDR3 DNA reads TGTGCCAGCAACCAGCGGGAGGGCGGCACCGGGGAGCTGTTTTTT. This encodes CASNQREGGTGELFF.

The chain joins TRBV5-1 to TRBJ1-2, with D possibly being TRBD1 (5 bases). V gave up 0 bases and J gave up 8 bases, with 17 bases separating them. CDR3 length: 15 amino acids. From germline, CDR1 is SGHRS and CDR2 YFSETQ. The CDR3 loop reads CASSLEGTGVSGYTF. The CDR3 DNA is TGCGCCAGCAGCTTGGAAGGGACCGGGGTCTCCGGCTACACCTTC. Together with reference TRBV5-1 and TRBJ1-2, the CDR3 gives the full variable domain: KAGVTQTPRYLIKTRGQQVTLSCSPISGHRSVSWYQQTPGQGLQFLFEYFSETQRNKGNFPGRFSGRQFSNSRSEMNVSTLELGDSALYLCASSLEGTGVSGYTFGSGTRLTVV.

This clone was recorded at least ten times. Other DNA sequences in the sample encode the same CDR3. The chain combines TRBV2 with TRBJ1-1; D possibly corresponds to TRBD1 (5 bases). V dropped 0 bases and J dropped 4 bases, with 9 bases sitting between them. From germline, CDR1 is SNHLY and CDR2 FYNNEI. The CDR3 totals 14 residues. CDR3 sequence reads: CASSEARGITEAFF. The CDR3 coding sequence is TGTGCCAGCAGTGAAGCGCGGGGGATCACTGAAGCTTTCTTT.

V usage is TRBV5-4 and J usage is TRBJ1-2; D not resolved. CDR3 length equals 13 residues. The germline V gene encodes CDR1 SGHNT and CDR2 YYREEE (reference sequence). Trimming left V 7 bases short and J 7 bases short, with 17 bases between. This CDR3 is CASQLDGLSGYTF. The CDR3 DNA reads as TGTGCCAGCCAGTTGGACGGATTGTCTGGCTACACCTTC.

The V and J genes are TRBV19 and TRBJ2-3; a possible D gene is TRBD1 (6 bases). CDR1 is LNHDA, CDR2 SQIVND, per germline (reference sequence). Between the trimmed V and J ends, which lost 6 bases and 3 bases, there was a span of 10 bases. This CDR3 has 13 amino acids. The CDR3 DNA is TGTGCCAGTAGGACCAGGGGTACAGATACGCAGTATTTT. It codes for CASRTRGTDTQYF.

This clone came up a few times. The chain links TRBV27 to TRBJ1-5; weak D call: TRBD1 (6 bases). This CDR3 comprises 16 residues. Germline V CDR1 and CDR2: MNHEY, SMNVEV (reference sequence). V lost 1 base and J 7 bases, leaving 17 bases between the germline ends. This CDR3 is CASSLFRGGRGQPQHF. The CDR3 DNA sequence: TGTGCCAGCAGTTTATTTAGGGGGGGCCGGGGGCAGCCCCAGCATTTT.

The genes are TRBV11-2 and TRBJ2-7; 7 bases are a match to TRBD1. This CDR3 contains 14 residues. Unmatched junction bases numbered 8, after V lost 5 bases and J lost 4 bases. The germline V gene encodes CDR1 SGHAT and CDR2 FQNNGV. This CDR3 is CASSLSGQRYEQYF. CDR3 nucleotides: TGTGCCAGCAGCCTGTCGGGACAGAGATACGAGCAGTACTTC.

The chain uses TRBV18 and TRBJ1-1, with D possibly being TRBD1 (5 bases). With 3 bases removed from V and 0 bases from J, the gap between germline ends came to 11 bases. Germline loops: CDR1 KGHSH, CDR2 LQKENI. CDR3 length: 15 amino acids. The CDR3 here is CASSPAEGLNTEAFF. The CDR3 nucleotides read TGTGCCAGCTCACCCGCGGAGGGGTTGAACACTGAAGCTTTCTTT. Variable domain in full (rest from reference TRBV18 and TRBJ1-1): NAGVMQNPRHLVRRRGQEARLRCSPMKGHSHVYWYRQLPEEGLKFMVYLQKENIIDESGMPKERFSAEFPKEGPSILRIQQVVRGDSAAYFCASSPAEGLNTEAFFGQGTRLTVV.

This clone appeared a few times. The chain couples TRBV2 to TRBJ2-5; TRBD2 agrees at 11 bases. V shed 3 bases and J 4 bases; nucleotides not matched to a gene: 7. This CDR3 region has 16 residues. From germline, CDR1 is SNHLY and CDR2 FYNNEI. CDR3 in amino acids: CASSDPSGRRRETQYF. CDR3 nucleotides: TGTGCCAGCAGTGACCCTAGCGGGAGGAGGCGAGAGACCCAGTACTTC.